This TCR beta chain was sequenced during a study of brain metastases from non-small cell lung cancer. Findings and caveats of the study: TCR repertoires overlapped largely between brain metastases and matched primaries. Compared with primary tumors, brain metastases showed less T-cell infiltration. T-cell clones appeared expanded in 64% of brain metastases relative to matched primary tumors.

TCRdb keeps only in-frame clones here, not all; method: immunoSEQ multiplex PCR. This table holds roughly 4,500 clones, about 90% found once. This clone is a singleton in its sample. No antigen is known for it. Germline V gene sequence: CDR1 LGHNA, CDR2 YNFKEQ. The V segment lost 4 bases and the J segment 3 bases; nucleotides outside the gene matches: 5. The CDR3 is made up of 14 amino acids. The receptor comes from a donor at least 40 years old with non-small cell lung cancer. The source material was primary lung tumor tissue. The V and J genes are TRBV4-2 and TRBJ1-2; 7 positions agree with TRBD1. The CDR3 DNA follows: TGTGCCAGCAGCCGAGATACAGGGGACTATGGCTACACCTTC. Translated, it gives CASSRDTGDYGYTF.